This T cell receptor beta chain was sequenced during a study of blood T cell repertoires in COVID-19. Study-wide background: From T cells, B-cell-depleted T cells, or PBMCs came the material, which was cDNA or gDNA.

Produced via immunoSEQ multiplex PCR; TCRdb's table is partial and in-frame only. The profile shows 300,000 to 350,000 clones, 80% to 95% of them singletons. CDR3 length: 14 residues. V shed 9 bases and J 5 bases; nucleotides not matched to a gene: 7. Germline-derived CDR1 and CDR2 are ENHRY and SYGVKD. Seattle participants joined during active infection and were tracked over time. This sequence originates from a woman aged 30 to 39 with COVID-19, enrolled during active disease. The chain joins TRBV10-3 to TRBJ1-4; 9 bases match TRBD1. The sample was peripheral blood. The CDR3 sequence: CAISPGTGNEKLFF. The CDR3 region has the DNA TGTGCCATTTCGCCCGGGACAGGGAATGAAAAACTGTTTTTT.